This T cell receptor (beta chain) originates from a study of T cells in Graves' hyperthyroidism and ophthalmopathy. The study's findings and limits: Blood held most thyroid clonotypes expanded above 0.001 frequency. Ophthalmopathy was distinguished from stable hyperthyroidism by 13 V-J signatures.

The J segment lost 6 bases and the V segment lost 6 bases, leaving 6 bases of the junction unmatched. The germline V gene has CDR1 DFQATT and CDR2 SNEGSKA (reference sequence). The CDR3 consists of 13 residues. There were TCR beta CDR3 regions amplified from RNA transcripts. A set of HTBI primers served as the primers for a first-round RT-PCR of the TCR CDR3. One entry per CDR3 protein, called by TCRdb with MiXCR from the multiplex PCR reads. The repertoire holds about 360,000 distinct CDR3 sequences, under 15% seen once, with around a tenth in the top ten. This clonotype was seen a few times. The antigen remains unidentified.

This chain uses TRBV20-1 with TRBJ2-1; 9 bases align to TRBD2. The source material was blood. This TCR derives from a woman aged 18 to 35 with Graves' hyperthyroidism. The CDR3 is CSALGLASNEQFF. The CDR3 DNA is TGCAGTGCATTGGGACTAGCCTCCAATGAGCAGTTCTTC.